Following are 27 T cell receptor delta chains from one sample sequenced in a study of γδ T cells in repeated Plasmodium falciparum infection (dated by TCRdb to about 2021). Vgamma9/Vdelta2+ and Vdelta2-negative gammadelta T cell populations were flow-sorted from peripheral blood mononuclear cells for bulk TCR repertoire analysis. The protocol used for the library was multiplex PCR. This sample was sequenced with an Illumina MiSeq. For TCRdb, the public reads were processed anew by CATT, and duplicate DNA sequences were folded into one row. Recorded for this sample are tens of thousands of delta-chain clones; under 1.5% of them occurred a single time. The ten largest account for around 8.3% of the sample. The source material was gamma-delta T cells from blood. The receptors here all came from a pool of human donors (malaria-infected and uninfected, not separated).

A few counts support this clone. TCRdb's protein for this DNA is that of a much larger clone and differs from the translation at residue 17, likely a read error; the protein shown is the DNA translation. V gene assignment gives TRDV1, but the J gene was left uncalled; the table's D call, TRDD3, has no DNA check behind it. Germline V gene lookup returns CDR1 TSWWSYY and CDR2 QGS. This CDR3 has 19 amino acids. CDR3 amino acids: CALGELAYNLGGWGDKPIF. CDR3 in DNA: TGTGCTCTTGGGGAACTAGCCTACAACCTTGGGGGATGGGGCGATAAACCCATCTTT.

This clone has only a few counts. The protein TCRdb gives is from a much larger clone and does not agree with this DNA's translation at residue 6, likely a read error; the protein shown here comes from the DNA. The gene calls are TRDV2 and TRDJ1; 7 bases match TRDD3. The CDR3 totals 14 residues. Germline assignment: CDR1 GEAIGNYY and CDR2 EKD. J lost 3 bases, V lost 3 bases, and 6 bases had no gene match. Written as DNA, the CDR3 is TGTGCCTGTGACCCTAGTACTGGGGCCGATAAACTCATCTTT. It yields the protein CACDPSTGADKLIF.

This clone showed up just a few times. This DNA's translation differs at residue 16 from TCRdb's protein, which comes from a much larger clone; a read error is likely, and the protein shown is translated from the DNA. The chain recombines TRDV1 with TRDJ1; maybe TRDD3 (5 bases). TCRdb is silent on the J gene; assignment here came from matching the DNA to germline. Trimming cost V 0 bases and J 3 bases, with 29 bases left between them. Germline lookup yields CDR1 TSWWSYY and CDR2 QGS. The CDR3 extends over 21 amino acids. The CDR3 sequence: CALGELPGAWGGVAYADKLIF. CDR3 in DNA: TGTGCTCTTGGGGAACTCCCCGGGGCGTGGGGAGGAGTTGCGTACGCCGATAAACTCATCTTT.

The sample holds a few counts of this clone. A read error may account for a junction end that differs from germline. The V gene is TRDV1, the J gene TRDJ1; TRDD3 agrees at 8 bases. The J gene was missing in TCRdb and was found by matching the end of the DNA to germline. The CDR3 loop spans 17 amino acids. Germline V CDR1 and CDR2: TSWWSYY, QGS. The CDR3 here is CALGELDWGPYTDRLIF. The CDR3, as DNA: TGTGCTCTTGGGGAACTCGACTGGGGGCCTTACACCGATAGACTCATCTTT.

Regarding this clone: The TCRdb protein, from a much larger clone, departs from this DNA's translation at residue 3, likely by read error; the protein shown derives from the DNA. CDR3 loop: CARGVVRIRTDKLIF. In DNA, the CDR3 is TGTGCTCGTGGGGTAGTACGGATAAGGACCGATAAACTCATCTTT. The gene calls are TRDV1 and TRDJ1; D perhaps matches TRDD3 (5 bases). The length of the CDR3 is 15 residues. Germline loops: CDR1 TSWWSYY, CDR2 QGS.

A note on this clone: This may be a read error, as it is one base from a much larger clone. The J gene is uncalled and the V gene is TRDV1; the D call in the table, TRDD3, was not verified against the DNA. The germline gives CDR1 TSWWSYY, CDR2 QGS. There are 20 residues in the CDR3. The chain's CDR3 is CALGDPAFLLGDKRTDKPIF. As DNA, the CDR3 is TGTGCTCTTGGGGACCCTGCCTTCCTACTGGGGGATAAACGTACCGATAAACCCATCTTT.

For this clone: A far larger clone is one base from this, pointing to a likely read error. The same CDR3 is also encoded by other DNA sequences in this sample. This chain joins TRDV1 and TRDJ1; a weak D match, TRDD2 (5 bases). No J gene was available from TCRdb, and it was assigned here by a germline match of the DNA. Germline lookup yields CDR1 TSWWSYY and CDR2 QGS. Trimming took off 7 bases at V and 1 base at J, with 28 bases between the two ends. The CDR3 is 19 amino acids. The CDR3 loop is CALVLFPLAGGATTDKLIF. The CDR3 DNA reads as TGTGCTCTTGTGCTCTTCCCCCTCGCGGGAGGAGCGACCACCGATAAACTCATCTTT.

The chain employs TRDV1 and TRDJ1; 8 nucleotides match TRDD3. Assignment of the J gene here rests on matching the DNA to germline, because TCRdb gives none. The CDR3 is 21 residues long. Trimming cost V 5 bases and J 2 bases; bases outside gene matches: 25. CDR1 is TSWWSYY, CDR2 QGS, per germline. The CDR3 DNA reads as TGTGCTCTTGGGATACACTTCTCAGTAGGGGGGATAAGGTGGTATACCGATAAACTCATCTTT. This sequence encodes CALGIHFSVGGIRWYTDKLIF.

This clone has just a few counts. A far larger clone is a single base away, which makes a read error likely. Other DNA variants within this sample encode the same CDR3. A V gene of TRDV1 was called, but no J gene was assigned; the table assigns TRDD3, which was not confirmed against the DNA. Germline-derived CDR1 and CDR2 are TSWWSYY and QGS. The CDR3 runs to 22 residues. As DNA, the CDR3 is TGTGCTCTTGGGGAAGTGGTGACGTCCTGGGGATATTGGGAAAGCGTCACCGATAAGCTCATCTTT. It is translated as CALGEVVTSWGYWESVTDKLIF.

This clone showed up many times. This sequence joins TRDV1 and TRDJ1; D unclear. CDR3 length: 15 residues. From germline, CDR1 is TSWWSYY and CDR2 QGS. V lost 5 bases and J 1 base, leaving 14 bases between the germline ends. CDR3 region: CALGPTGQGTDKLIF. CDR3 in DNA: TGTGCTCTTGGGCCCACGGGCCAAGGCACCGATAAACTCATCTTT.

The table lists this clone with a few counts. TCRdb records a much larger clone's protein for this DNA, with a difference at residue 9 that likely arises from a read error; the protein given is the translation of the DNA. The chain is built from TRDV1 and TRDJ1; the D gene is possibly TRDD3 (5 bases). The J gene was not available in TCRdb and was assigned here by matching the DNA to germline segments. The CDR3 consists of 22 residues. CDR1 and CDR2 (germline): TSWWSYY, QGS. Trimming left V 5 bases short and J 6 bases short, with 40 bases between. The CDR3 region has the DNA TGTGCTCTTGGGTTCCACCTCCACCCACGGGAGGGGGTTGGTTCCAGCGGTTATAAACTCATCTTT. As protein: CALGFHLHPREGVGSSGYKLIF.

Details on this clone: TCRdb attributes to this sequence the protein of a much larger clone, which differs from the DNA translation at residue 14; a read error is likely, and the protein displayed is translated from the DNA. The J gene is TRDJ1, the V gene TRDV3, with 12 positions matching TRDD3. The CDR3 covers 19 residues. Unmatched junction bases numbered 21, after V lost 4 bases and J lost 3 bases. Germline V lookup: CDR1 TVYSNPD, CDR2 GDNSRS (reference sequence). Here the CDR3 DNA reads TGTGCCTCCGGCCTTCCTTCCACTGGGGGATACTGGTACGCCGATAAACTCATCTTT. It yields the protein CASGLPSTGGYWYADKLIF.

This clone showed up many times. The J gene is TRDJ1, the V gene TRDV1; a weak D match, TRDD3 (6 bases). The V end lost 1 base, the J end lost 1 base, and 28 bases lay between the germline ends. The CDR3 covers 21 residues. Germline V CDR1 and CDR2: TSWWSYY, QGS. The DNA of the CDR3 is TGTGCTCTTGGGGAACCCTCCATCATTTTCCTGTCTAGGGGGAGCACCGATAAACTCATCTTT. This sequence encodes CALGEPSIIFLSRGSTDKLIF.

This clone has only a few counts. With a far larger clone one base away, a read error is the likely cause. The same CDR3 can be traced to other DNA sequences in this sample. This chain links TRDV1 with TRDJ1; the D gene is possibly TRDD3 (5 bases). TCRdb lists no J gene, so it was determined here by aligning the DNA to germline. The germline V gene encodes CDR1 TSWWSYY and CDR2 QGS. With 2 bases removed from V and 0 bases from J, the gap between germline ends came to 28 bases. The CDR3 runs to 21 residues. The CDR3, as DNA: TGTGCTCTTGGGGAATTAGCGGTGGCGGGATCCTCAAGGTGGTACACCGATAAACTCATCTTT. Residues: CALGELAVAGSSRWYTDKLIF.

In this sample, this clone turned up a few times. CDR3 sequence: CALGGLGDNLRTDKLIF. The CDR3 DNA follows: TGTGCTCTTGGGGGACTGGGGGATAATCTACGGACCGATAAACTCATCTTT. The V and J genes are TRDV1 and TRDJ1; the match to TRDD3 covers 11 bases. Germline V gives CDR1 TSWWSYY, CDR2 QGS. The CDR3 has 17 amino acids. Trimming removed 4 bases from V and 2 bases from J; junction bases left unmatched: 9.

Points on this clone: The translation of this DNA and the TCRdb protein of a much larger clone differ at residue 4, probably owing to a read error; the protein shown here is translated from the DNA. J is TRDJ1 and V is TRDV3; the match to TRDD3 covers 10 bases. Since TCRdb gives no J gene, matching the DNA to germline was used here to assign it. This CDR3 contains 17 residues. The junction had 20 bases not matched to a gene; V was cut back by 2 bases and J by 8 bases. CDR1 and CDR2 from the germline V gene are TVYSNPD and GDNSRS (reference sequence). The CDR3 bases are TGTGCCTTTCACCCCCCTACGAACTGGGGGATGTTCCAAAAACTCATCTTT. It specifies CAFHPPTNWGMFQKLIF.

Concerning this clone itself: The likely explanation is a read error, given a far larger clone one base away. The chain joins TRDV2 to TRDJ1; 13 positions match TRDD3. The J gene was missing in TCRdb and was found by matching the end of the DNA to germline. The CDR3 covers 15 residues. Germline trimming cut 3 bases from V and 8 bases from J; bases unmatched to any gene: 8. Germline-derived CDR1 and CDR2 are GEAIGNYY and EKD. CDR3 sequence (DNA): TGTGCCTGTGACGGATTACTGGGGGATACGCGGAAACTCATCTTT. It translates to CACDGLLGDTRKLIF.

This clone was observed a handful of times. The TCRdb record carries a much larger clone's protein, which differs from this DNA's translation at residue 3; a read error is the likely cause, and the protein listed here is the DNA translation. This chain connects TRDV3 to TRDJ1; 10 nucleotides agree with TRDD3. The J gene comes from matching the DNA to germline here; TCRdb lacks it. The germline V gene has CDR1 TVYSNPD and CDR2 GDNSRS (reference sequence). V gave up 4 bases and J gave up 7 bases; unmatched junction bases: 18. CDR3 size: 16 residues. The CDR3 loop is CACIPPTGGSSRKLIF. Here the CDR3 DNA reads TGTGCCTGTATTCCGCCTACTGGGGGATCGTCCCGTAAACTCATCTTT.

This clone showed up many times. The chain couples TRDV1 to TRDJ1, with TRDD3 matching 12 bases. No J gene is reported in TCRdb; it was inferred here by comparing the DNA with germline. Germline loops: CDR1 TSWWSYY, CDR2 QGS. This CDR3 region has 25 residues. V shed 5 bases, J shed 2 bases, and the junction held 33 bases outside the gene matches. The CDR3 coding sequence is TGTGCTCTTGGGAACCTTGCCCTTTTCCTACGGACGGAGTACTGGGGGATACAGCCGACCGATAAACTCATCTTT. As protein: CALGNLALFLRTEYWGIQPTDKLIF.

Remarks on this clone: A far larger clone is just one base off, so this is likely a read error. Other DNA sequences in the sample encode the same CDR3. The CDR3 sequence: CACDTVSLGETNGVWDTRQMFF. The CDR3 DNA is TGTGCCTGTGACACCGTGTCCTTGGGGGAGACAAACGGGGTCTGGGACACCCGACAGATGTTTTTC. V is TRDV2 and J is TRDJ3; 7 nucleotides match TRDD3. TCRdb offers no J gene call, so here the DNA was matched to germline to obtain one. This CDR3 comprises 22 residues. Looked up from germline, CDR1 is GEAIGNYY and CDR2 is EKD. With 0 bases clipped from V and 3 bases from J, the junction kept 19 bases outside the gene matches.

This clone has a handful of counts. One base separates it from a far larger clone, so it is likely a read error. Other DNA sequences from this sample encode an identical CDR3 as well. The CDR3 DNA reads as TGTGCCTGTGACACTGTACTGGGGGATACAGCACAACTCTTCTTT. Translation: CACDTVLGDTAQLFF. J is TRDJ2 and V is TRDV2; 10 positions agree with TRDD3. The J gene, not given by TCRdb, was assigned here from a germline match of the nucleotide sequence. The CDR3 is made up of 15 amino acids. Per the germline V gene, CDR1 is GEAIGNYY and CDR2 is EKD. After removal of 1 base from V and 5 bases from J, the junction contained 3 bases not matched to a gene.

On this clone: TCRdb shows a much larger clone's protein in place of this DNA's translation, and the two differ at residue 8, likely through a read error; the protein shown is translated from the DNA. The chain recombines TRDV1 with TRDJ1; 8 nucleotides line up with TRDD3. V lost 7 bases, J lost 1 base, and 5 bases stayed unmatched. The CDR3 totals 14 residues. The germline V gene has CDR1 TSWWSYY and CDR2 QGS. The CDR3 sequence is CALAFGGCTDKLIF. The DNA for the CDR3 is TGTGCTCTTGCGTTTGGGGGATGCACCGATAAACTCATCTTT.

This clone turned up a few times. The amino acid sequence in TCRdb belongs to a much larger clone and departs from this DNA's translation at residue 5, likely a sequencing read error; the sequence shown is translated from the DNA. This chain uses TRDV2 with TRDJ1; TRDD3 aligns across 13 bases. TCRdb supplies no J gene; here it was assigned by aligning the nucleotide sequence to germline. J lost 0 bases, V lost 3 bases, and 33 bases had no gene match. CDR3 length: 26 amino acids. Germline V CDR1 and CDR2: GEAIGNYY, EKD. The DNA of the CDR3 is TGTGCCTGTGACGCACACCCCTACATACTGGGGGATACGAGGGTGCGGATTTCTAAGTACACCGATAAACTCATCTTT. Its protein product is CACDAHPYILGDTRVRISKYTDKLIF.

This clone appeared a few times. A read error is the likely source, as a far larger clone sits one nucleotide away. Other DNA sequences in the sample encode the same CDR3. V is TRDV2 and J is TRDJ1; maybe TRDD3 (6 bases). Assignment of the J gene here rests on matching the DNA to germline, because TCRdb gives none. The CDR3 spans 13 residues. CDR1 and CDR2 from the germline V gene are GEAIGNYY and EKD. Trimming shortened V by 4 bases and J by 1 base, and 9 bases separated the two germline ends. The CDR3 sequence is CACDGISTDKLIF. The CDR3 DNA follows: TGTGCCTGTGATGGGATATCCACCGATAAACTCATCTTT.

For this clone: The TCRdb protein, from a much larger clone, departs from this DNA's translation at residue 4, likely by read error; the protein shown derives from the DNA. The rearrangement joins TRDV2 to TRDJ1; 8 bases match TRDD3. TCRdb is silent on the J gene; assignment here came from matching the DNA to germline. CDR1 is GEAIGNYY, CDR2 EKD, per germline. CDR3 size: 19 residues. The CDR3 DNA follows: TGTGCCTGTGGCACCGACCGAGTACTGGGGGCCTCGGGAGGAGGTAAACTCATCTTT. Protein product: CACGTDRVLGASGGGKLIF.

In its sample, this clone was seen a few times. TCRdb has a much larger clone's protein, which differs at residue 18 from the translation of this DNA, likely because of a read error; what is shown is the protein translated from the DNA. This sequence joins TRDV2 and TRDJ3, with D perhaps matching TRDD2 (6 bases). The J gene, left out of TCRdb, was set here by checking the DNA against germline. The CDR3 extends over 23 amino acids. CDR1 is GEAIGNYY, CDR2 EKD, per germline. The CDR3 bases are TGTGCCTGTGACACCCATTGCCTTCCGGGCCGCTCGGATAACTCCTGGGACCCCCGACAGATGTTTTTC. It codes for CACDTHCLPGRSDNSWDPRQMFF.

The table lists this clone with a few counts. This DNA translates differently at residue 10 from the TCRdb protein, which is that of a much larger clone; a read error is likely, and the protein shown is the DNA's own translation. This rearrangement joins TRDV2 to TRDJ3, with 8 bases fitting TRDD3. Because TCRdb records no J gene, it was assigned here through a match of the DNA to germline. The CDR3 covers 17 residues. After removal of 1 base from V and 5 bases from J, the junction contained 6 bases not matched to a gene. Germline CDR1 and CDR2: GEAIGNYY and EKD. As DNA, the CDR3 is TGTGCCTGTGACACGGGGATACAACGGCGGGACACCCGACAGATGTTTTTC. Its protein is CACDTGIQRRDTRQMFF.